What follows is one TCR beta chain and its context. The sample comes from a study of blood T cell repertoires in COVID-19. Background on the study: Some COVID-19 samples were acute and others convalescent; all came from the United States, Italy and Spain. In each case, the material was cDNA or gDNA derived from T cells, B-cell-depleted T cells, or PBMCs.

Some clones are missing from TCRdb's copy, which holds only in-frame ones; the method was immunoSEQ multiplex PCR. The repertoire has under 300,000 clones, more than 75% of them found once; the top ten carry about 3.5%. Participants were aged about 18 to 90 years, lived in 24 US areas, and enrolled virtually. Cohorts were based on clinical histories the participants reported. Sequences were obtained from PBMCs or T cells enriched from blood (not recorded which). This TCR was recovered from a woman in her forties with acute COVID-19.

CDR3 nucleotide sequence: TGTGCCAGCAGTGACCAGACACTTCGCTATGGCTACACCTTC. It encodes CASSDQTLRYGYTF. The gene calls are TRBV6-1 and TRBJ1-2; no clear D. This CDR3 spans 14 amino acids. Trimming pared 3 bases from V and 4 bases from J, leaving 12 bases between. The germline gives CDR1 MNHNS, CDR2 SASEGT.